The entry below gives a single T cell receptor beta chain sequence along with its context. The clone's antigen remains unknown. The record has no base qualities; no much larger clone is one base away. Other DNA sequences in the sample encode the same CDR3. The record originates from a study of blood T cell repertoires in COVID-19 (dated by TCRdb to the early 2020s). Regarding the complete study: Collaborator samples came from the United States, Italy and Spain and covered acute and convalescent phases of COVID-19. The material from the prospective study consisted of cDNA or gDNA derived from T cells, B-cell-depleted T cells, or PBMCs. Subjects who had been exposed to COVID-19, were actively infected with it, or had recovered from it provided the deeply sampled blood TCRbeta repertoires that made up the dataset. A freely available public database, intended as a resource for researchers studying the immune response to SARS-CoV-2, is where the repertoires were released. The samples were drawn from two sources: the first 160 participants of the ongoing ImmuneRACE study, and fewer than 1,500 subjects contributed by 6 global collaborators. The sample metadata nearly always contained a de-identified subject ID, COVID-19 status, age in years and sex. Where HLA class I and class II types were available, the types were taken from metadata supplied by the sample provider, not from assay-based typing.

General findings and caveats noted by the study authors: The quantity of clinical and demographic metadata differed by source and by participant and was supplied without curation.

The junction carries 9 bases between V and J, which are trimmed by 2 bases and 0 bases respectively. The cysteine opens and the phenylalanine closes a CDR3 of 14 amino acids. Only CDR3 DNA remains: 42 bases, in frame from the first base. Via the germline V gene, CDR1 is SGHRS and CDR2 YFSETQ. TCRbeta CDR3 regions were amplified from genomic DNA by means of the immunoSEQ Assay, a bias-controlled multiplex PCR. The original pipeline was this. Within the assay, amplification of reference gene primers was used to estimate how many nucleated cells each sample contained. Sequence reads were collapsed and filtered to measure the absolute abundance of every unique TCRbeta CDR3 rearrangement. For each sample, productive Simpson clonality was calculated by taking the square root of Simpson's diversity index across productive rearrangements. Imported from immuneACCESS, the table was reduced by TCRdb to in-frame sequences with V and J called. These copies leave out some clones; in studies compared against another copy, an unresolved V gene accounts for under half, and the cause of the remainder is not known. That table furnishes V, J and clone size, whereas the DNA furnished D and trimming. Present in this sample are nearly 200,000 clones, 85% to 90% of which were seen just once. The ten largest clones capture 0.6% to 1% of the sample.

Collaborating institutions collected whole blood in K2EDTA tubes following their own protocols. For TCRbeta analysis, collaborators shipped samples as frozen whole blood, isolated PBMCs, or DNA extracted from either of those sample types. The V and J segments used are TRBV5-1 and TRBJ2-7; the D gene identity is not certain. The sample consisted of peripheral blood. This TCR was sampled from a woman aged 70 to 79 with acute or convalescent COVID-19. CDR3 protein: CASSLAGFSYEQYF. The base sequence is TGCGCCAGCAGCTTAGCCGGTTTCTCCTACGAGCAGTACTTC.